This T cell receptor beta chain was obtained from a study of blood T cells in healthy people across ages. Total RNA was isolated from each sample in quantities of at least 5.5 micrograms. As for this clonotype: Its target is unknown.

Study-level points and caveats: With age, beta diversity per million T cells declined roughly linearly, significantly by 40.

A sample-barcoded 5' primer and a J-beta primer mix were used in a second PCR of roughly 7 to 11 cycles. Per-sample output comprised a minimum of 2.5 million paired-end reads containing CDR3. One entry per CDR3 protein results from TCRdb running MiXCR on the 5' RACE reads. The sample lists approximately 800,000 distinct CDR3 sequences, 58% occurring once. Trimming took off 7 bases at V and 2 bases at J, with 13 bases between the two ends. The CDR3 is made up of 15 amino acids. The germline V gene has CDR1 SGHKS and CDR2 YYEKEE (reference sequence). The genes are TRBV5-5 and TRBJ2-6, with a possible D match to TRBD1 (5 bases). The source of this sequence is a man aged 30 to 39 in good health. Material for sequencing was blood. The CDR3 sequence is CASWQGSTGANVLTF. The CDR3, as DNA: TGTGCCAGCTGGCAGGGCTCTACTGGGGCCAACGTCCTGACTTTC.